Given below is one T cell receptor (beta chain) in context. This entry comes from a study of identical twins. Trimming took off 1 base at V and 15 bases at J, with 13 bases between the two ends. The germline gives CDR1 LGHNA, CDR2 YNFKEQ. The CDR3 is made up of 12 amino acids. Template switching (which added a universal primer site) was used, and cDNA carried unique molecular identifiers. TCRdb re-analysed the 5' RACE reads in MiXCR, keeping a single row per CDR3 protein. The profile covers some 240,000 distinct CDR3 sequences, with about 8.5% appearing a single time and over 2.5% taken by the ten largest. The same data also went into a second study, on yellow fever vaccine responses in identical twins. Turning to that study: Twins reportedly showed a vaccine T cell response that seemed partly convergent and partly personalized.

The source material was CD8+ T cells sorted from blood. This TCR came from a woman younger than 35 in good health. This chain connects TRBV4-2 to TRBJ2-1; possibly TRBD2 for D (6 bases). This CDR3 reads CASSQAGDRGFF. The CDR3 DNA is TGTGCCAGCAGCCAAGCGGGAGACCGTGGGTTCTTC.